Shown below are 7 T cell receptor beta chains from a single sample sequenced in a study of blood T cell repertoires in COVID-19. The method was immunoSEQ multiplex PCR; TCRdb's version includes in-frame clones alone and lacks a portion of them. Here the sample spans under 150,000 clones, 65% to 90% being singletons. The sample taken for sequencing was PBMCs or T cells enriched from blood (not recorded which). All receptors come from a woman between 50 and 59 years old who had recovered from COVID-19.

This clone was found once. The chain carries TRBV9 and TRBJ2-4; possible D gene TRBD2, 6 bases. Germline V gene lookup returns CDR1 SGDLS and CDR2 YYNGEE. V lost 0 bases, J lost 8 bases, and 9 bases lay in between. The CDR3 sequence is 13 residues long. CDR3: CASSVAEGYIQYF. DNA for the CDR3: TGTGCCAGCAGCGTAGCGGAGGGATACATTCAGTACTTC.

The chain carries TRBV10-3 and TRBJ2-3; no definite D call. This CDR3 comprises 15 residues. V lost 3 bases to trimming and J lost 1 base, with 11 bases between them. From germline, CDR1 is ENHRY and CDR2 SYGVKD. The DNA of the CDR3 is TGTGCCATCAGTGACACGCGCCCCCGCACAGATACGCAGTATTTT. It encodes CAISDTRPRTDTQYF.

The CDR3 DNA reads TGTGCCAGTAGTACCGTGTTTTTCACCGGGGAGCTGTTTTTT. Its translation: CASSTVFFTGELFF. This chain links TRBV19 with TRBJ2-2; D ambiguous. The CDR3 has 14 amino acids. V shed 4 bases and J shed 4 bases, with 10 bases lying between them. Germline V gene lookup returns CDR1 LNHDA and CDR2 SQIVND (reference sequence).

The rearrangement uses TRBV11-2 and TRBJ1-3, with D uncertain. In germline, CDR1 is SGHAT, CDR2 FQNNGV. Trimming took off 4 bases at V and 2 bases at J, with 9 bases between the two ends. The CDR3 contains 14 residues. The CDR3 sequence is CASSSINTGNTIYF. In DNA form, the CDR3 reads TGTGCCAGCAGCTCGATAAACACTGGAAACACCATATATTTT.

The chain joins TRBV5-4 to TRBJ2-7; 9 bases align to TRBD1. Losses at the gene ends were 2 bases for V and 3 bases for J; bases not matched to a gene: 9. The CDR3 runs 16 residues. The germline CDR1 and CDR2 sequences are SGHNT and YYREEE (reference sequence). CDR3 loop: CASSFRTGVPGYEQYF. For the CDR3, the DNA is TGTGCCAGCAGCTTTAGGACAGGGGTCCCAGGCTACGAGCAGTACTTC.

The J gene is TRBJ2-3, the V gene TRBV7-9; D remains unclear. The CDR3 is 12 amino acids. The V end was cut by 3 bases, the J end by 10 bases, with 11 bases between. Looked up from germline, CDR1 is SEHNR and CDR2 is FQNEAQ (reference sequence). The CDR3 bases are TGTGCCAGCAGCTTGGGCCCCACCGCGCAGTATTTT. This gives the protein CASSLGPTAQYF. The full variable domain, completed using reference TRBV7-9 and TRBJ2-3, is DTGVSQNPRHKITKRGQNVTFRCDPISEHNRLYWYRQTLGQGPEFLTYFQNEAQLEKSRLLSDRFSAERPKGSFSTLEIQRTEQGDSAMYLCASSLGPTAQYFGPGTRLTVL.

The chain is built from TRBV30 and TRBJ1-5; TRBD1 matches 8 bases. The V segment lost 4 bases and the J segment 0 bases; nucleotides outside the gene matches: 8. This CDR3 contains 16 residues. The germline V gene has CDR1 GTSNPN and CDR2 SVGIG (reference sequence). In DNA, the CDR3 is TGTGCCTGGACCAAACAGGGGGACCCTAGCAATCAGCCCCAGCATTTT. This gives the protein CAWTKQGDPSNQPQHF.